The source of this T cell receptor (beta chain) is a study of cytomegalovirus exposure and HLA in healthy donors. There are 14 residues in the CDR3. CDR1 is SGHNT and CDR2 is YYREEE in the germline V gene (reference sequence). The V gene lost 4 bases and the J gene lost 8 bases, with 13 bases spanning the gap. Turning to this clone: The antigen remains undetermined.

In the PCR, 60 Vbeta and 13 Jbeta primers were used. Clones were sequenced by immunoSEQ multiplex PCR, and TCRdb holds only the in-frame ones, with some missing. The table has 130,000 to 150,000 clones, 65% to 80% seen once; the top ten hold 10% to 15%. Overall study results and limits: An assumption of roughly uniform sequencing depth across donors underlay the presence/absence analyses.

This chain joins TRBV5-4 and TRBJ1-6; maybe TRBD1 (6 bases). What was sequenced was PBMCs. The receptor was isolated from a man aged 40-55 years in good health and CMV-seropositive. This CDR3 reads CASSIQGLHSPLHF. CDR3 DNA: TGTGCCAGCAGCATCCAGGGGCTCCATTCACCCCTCCACTTT.